The T cell receptor beta chain under discussion was sequenced for a study of radiation and T cells in renal cell carcinoma. Data came from immunoSEQ multiplex PCR; TCRdb stores just in-frame clones and leaves some out. The sample comprises 100,000 to 150,000 clones, 88% of which are singletons, and 4.5% to 7.5% rests with the top ten. Noted time point: blood 2 weeks post-SBRT. Described treatment: 15 Gy SBRT to primary tumor, nephrectomy 4 weeks later. The sequenced sample was blood, obtained from a patient whose treatment included radiotherapy and nephrectomy. The TCR comes from a woman aged 70-85 years with renal cell carcinoma.

CDR3 loop: CASGSIYEQYF. The CDR3 DNA is TGTGCCAGCGGCTCCATCTACGAGCAGTACTTC. The rearrangement joins TRBV19 to TRBJ2-7, with D unresolved. Trimming stripped 9 bases from V and 3 bases from J, with 9 bases between. CDR3 length: 11 residues. Germline V CDR1 and CDR2: LNHDA, SQIVND (reference sequence).